This T cell receptor (beta chain) was captured by sequencing in a study of response to subunit inactivated influenza vaccine (dated by TCRdb to the late 2010s). Notes on the research overall: To follow how T cells responded to a trivalent subunit inactivated influenza vaccine, the researchers relied on deep quantitative profiling of the T cell receptor repertoire. Paper-wide results and their limitations: According to the authors, only a limited number of new T cells may be recruited by each seasonal influenza vaccination.

To prepare the library, RT-PCR was applied. The sequencing machine was an Illumina HiSeq 2500. The public reads were run again by TCRdb, first through fastp at Q25 and then through MiXCR, and only productive beta chains were kept. For every CDR3 protein sequence, its rows merge into one entry that carries the most common genes and DNA. In all, the sample holds approximately 230,000 distinct CDR3 sequences, and 12% of those were seen once. The ten largest clones take up about 7.8% of the sample. Via the germline V gene, CDR1 is MNHEY and CDR2 SVGAGI. Trimming takes 1 base from V and 2 bases from J, and the germline ends sit 15 bases apart. The CDR3 covers 17 residues, taking in both the cysteine and the phenylalanine. The sequence is cut down to CDR3 DNA, 51 bases in frame from base 1. This clonotype came up a few times. Its cognate antigen has yet to be identified. Base qualities are missing; no much larger clone stands one base away.

This TCR derives from a man aged 50 to 59 who received an inactivated influenza vaccine. Donor details come from another sample of the same person, matched by shared clones. Material: non-naive T cells sorted from PBMCs, obtained less than 15 days before vaccination. What the cell subset or site label conveys for this sample: memory T cell fraction. The V and J segments used are TRBV6-5 and TRBJ2-4; TRBD1 could be the D gene, as 6 bases match. The CDR3 protein sequence reads: CASSYLGQHLTKNIQYF. The bases are TGTGCCAGCAGTTACTTAGGACAGCATCTAACCAAAAACATTCAGTACTTC.